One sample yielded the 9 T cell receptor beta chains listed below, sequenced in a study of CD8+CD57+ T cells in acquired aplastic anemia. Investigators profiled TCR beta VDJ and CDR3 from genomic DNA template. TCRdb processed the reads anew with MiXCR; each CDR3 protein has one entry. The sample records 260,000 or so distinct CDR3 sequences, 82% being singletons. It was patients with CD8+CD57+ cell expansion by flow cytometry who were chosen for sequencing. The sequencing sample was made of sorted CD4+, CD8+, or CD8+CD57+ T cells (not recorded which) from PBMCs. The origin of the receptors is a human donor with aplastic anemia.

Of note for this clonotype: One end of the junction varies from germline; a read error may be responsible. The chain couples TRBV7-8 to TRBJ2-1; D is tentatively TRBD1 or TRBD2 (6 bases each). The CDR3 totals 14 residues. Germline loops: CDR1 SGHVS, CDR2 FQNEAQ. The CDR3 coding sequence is TGTGCCAGCAGTTTAGCGCCGGGGGCGAATGAGCAGTTCTTC. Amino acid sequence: CASSLAPGANEQFF.

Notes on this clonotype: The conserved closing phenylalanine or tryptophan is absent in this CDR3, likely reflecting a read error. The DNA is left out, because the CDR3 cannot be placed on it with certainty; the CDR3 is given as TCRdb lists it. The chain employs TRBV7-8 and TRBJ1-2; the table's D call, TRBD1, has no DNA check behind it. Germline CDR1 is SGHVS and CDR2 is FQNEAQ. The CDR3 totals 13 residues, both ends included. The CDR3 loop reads CASSLEAGPDTNY.

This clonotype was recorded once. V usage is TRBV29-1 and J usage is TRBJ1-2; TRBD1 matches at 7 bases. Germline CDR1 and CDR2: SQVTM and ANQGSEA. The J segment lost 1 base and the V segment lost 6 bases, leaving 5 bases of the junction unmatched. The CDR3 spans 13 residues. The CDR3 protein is CSVVGQLNYGYTF. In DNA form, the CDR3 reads TGCAGCGTCGTGGGACAGCTTAACTATGGCTACACCTTC.

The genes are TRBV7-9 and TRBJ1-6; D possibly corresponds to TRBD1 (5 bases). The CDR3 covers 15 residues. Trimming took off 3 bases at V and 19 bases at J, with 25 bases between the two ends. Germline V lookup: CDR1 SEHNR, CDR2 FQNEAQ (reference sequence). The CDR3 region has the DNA TGTGCCAGCAGCTTTCAAGGAAGCGGGGGGAGCGATGAGCACTTT. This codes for CASSFQGSGGSDEHF.

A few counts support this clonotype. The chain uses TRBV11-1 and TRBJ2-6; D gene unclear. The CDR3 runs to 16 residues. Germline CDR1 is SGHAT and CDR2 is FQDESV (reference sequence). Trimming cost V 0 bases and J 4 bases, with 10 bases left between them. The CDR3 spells CASSLALTYGANVLTF. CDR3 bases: TGTGCCAGCAGCTTAGCTCTTACATACGGGGCCAACGTCCTGACTTTC.

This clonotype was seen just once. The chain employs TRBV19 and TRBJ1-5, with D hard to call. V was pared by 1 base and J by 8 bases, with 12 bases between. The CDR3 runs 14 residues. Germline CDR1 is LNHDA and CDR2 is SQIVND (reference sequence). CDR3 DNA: TGTGCCAGTAGTATAGCGTGGATCTCAAAGCCCCAGCATTTT. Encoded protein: CASSIAWISKPQHF.

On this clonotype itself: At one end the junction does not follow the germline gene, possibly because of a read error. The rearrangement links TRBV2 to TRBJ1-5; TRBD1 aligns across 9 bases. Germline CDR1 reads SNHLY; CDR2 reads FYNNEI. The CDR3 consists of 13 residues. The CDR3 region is CASRGQGGQAQHF. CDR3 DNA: TGTGCCAGCAGGGGACAGGGAGGTCAGGCCCAGCACTTC. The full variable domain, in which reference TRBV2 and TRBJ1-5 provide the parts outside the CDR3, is EPEVTQTPSHQVTQMGQEVILRCVPISNHLYFYWYRQILGQKVEFLVSFYNNEISEKSEIFDDQFSVERPDGSNFTLKIRSTKLEDSAMYFCASRGQGGQAQHFGDGTRLSIL.

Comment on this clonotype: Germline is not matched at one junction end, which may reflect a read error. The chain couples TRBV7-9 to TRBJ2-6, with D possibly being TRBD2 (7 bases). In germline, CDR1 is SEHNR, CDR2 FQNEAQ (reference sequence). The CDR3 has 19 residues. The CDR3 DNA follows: TGCGCCAGCAGCTTAGAAGGGGGAGGGGCCTACTCTGGGGCCAACGTCCTGACTTTC. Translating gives CASSLEGGGAYSGANVLTF.

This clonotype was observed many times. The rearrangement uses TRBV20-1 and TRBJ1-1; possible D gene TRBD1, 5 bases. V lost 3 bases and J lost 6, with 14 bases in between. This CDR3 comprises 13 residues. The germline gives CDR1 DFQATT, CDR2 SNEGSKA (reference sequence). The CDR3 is CSASRGADAEAFF. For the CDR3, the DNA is TGCAGTGCTAGTCGCGGGGCTGACGCTGAAGCTTTCTTT.